The 2 T cell receptor beta chains below come from one sample, sequenced in a study of radiation and T cells in renal cell carcinoma. The table came from immunoSEQ multiplex PCR; TCRdb's copy has only in-frame clones and leaves some out. The table has 100,000 to 150,000 clones, 81% seen once. The time point: blood 2 weeks post-SBRT. Treatment indicated: 15 Gy SBRT to primary tumor, nephrectomy 4 weeks later. The sample was blood, taken from a patient whose treatment included radiotherapy and nephrectomy. These receptors were collected from a man aged 50-60 years with renal cell carcinoma.

This clone was seen a handful of times. V usage is TRBV5-1 and J usage is TRBJ1-1; D gene unclear. CDR1 is SGHRS, CDR2 YFSETQ, per germline. V lost 0 bases and J lost 0, with 9 bases in between. The CDR3 is made up of 15 amino acids. CDR3 residues: CASSLARNMNTEAFF. The CDR3 region has the DNA TGCGCCAGCAGCTTGGCCCGCAACATGAACACTGAAGCTTTCTTT.

V and J are TRBV2 and TRBJ2-6; no definite D call. This CDR3 region has 13 residues. Trimming took off 11 bases at V and 9 bases at J, with 17 bases between the two ends. Germline CDR1 SNHLY, CDR2 FYNNEI. CDR3 in DNA: TGTGCCGTTAAGGTTTTCGACAACAACGTCCTGACTTTC. This sequence encodes CAVKVFDNNVLTF.